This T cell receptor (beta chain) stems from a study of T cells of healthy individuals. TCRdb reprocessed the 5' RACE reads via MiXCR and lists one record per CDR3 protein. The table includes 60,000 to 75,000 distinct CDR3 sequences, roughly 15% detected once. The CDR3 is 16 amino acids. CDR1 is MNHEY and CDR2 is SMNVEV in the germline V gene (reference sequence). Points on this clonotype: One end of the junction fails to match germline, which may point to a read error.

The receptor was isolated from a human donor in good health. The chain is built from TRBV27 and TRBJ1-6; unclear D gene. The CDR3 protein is CASSLSFRSCNSPLHF. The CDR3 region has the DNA TGTGCCAGCAGTTTATCCTTCCGCTCCTGTAATTCACCCCTCCACTTT.